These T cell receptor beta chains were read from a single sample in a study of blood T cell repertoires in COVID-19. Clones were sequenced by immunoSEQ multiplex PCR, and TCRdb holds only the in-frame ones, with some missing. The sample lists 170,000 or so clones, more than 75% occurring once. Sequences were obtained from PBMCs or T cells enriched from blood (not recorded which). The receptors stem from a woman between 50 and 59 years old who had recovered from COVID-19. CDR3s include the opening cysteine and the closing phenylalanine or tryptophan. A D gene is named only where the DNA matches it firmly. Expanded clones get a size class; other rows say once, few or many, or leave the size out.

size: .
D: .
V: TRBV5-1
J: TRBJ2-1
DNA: TGCGCCAGCAGCCCGACTTCGATCTCCTACAATGAGCAGTTCTTC
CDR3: CASSPTSISYNEQFF

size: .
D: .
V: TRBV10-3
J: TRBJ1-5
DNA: TGTGCCATCAGTGCAACACAGGACAAGCCCCAGCATTTT
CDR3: CAISATQDKPQHF

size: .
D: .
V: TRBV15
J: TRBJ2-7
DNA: TGTGCCACCAGCAGAGAGGAGGGGGCGTACGAGCAGTACTTC
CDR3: CATSREEGAYEQYF

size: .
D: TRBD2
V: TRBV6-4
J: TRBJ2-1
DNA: TGTGCCAGCAGTGACTCGTCTAGCGGGAGGTCCGAGCAGTTCTTC
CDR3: CASSDSSSGRSEQFF

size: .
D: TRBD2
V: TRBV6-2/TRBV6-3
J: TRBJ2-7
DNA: TGTGCCAGCAGTTACTCCTGGCGCGGGAGCTCCTACGAGCAGTACTTC
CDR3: CASSYSWRGSSYEQYF

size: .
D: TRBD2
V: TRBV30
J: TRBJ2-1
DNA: TGTGCCTGGAGTATGCCTAGCGGGAGAGGACATGAGCAGTTCTTC
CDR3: CAWSMPSGRGHEQFF

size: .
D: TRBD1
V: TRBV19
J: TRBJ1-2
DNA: TGTGCCAGTAGTATAAACAACAGGGGAAACTATGGCTACACCTTC
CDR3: CASSINNRGNYGYTF

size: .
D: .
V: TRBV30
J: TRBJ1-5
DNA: TGTGCCTGGAATTTCCCAAATCAGCCCCAGCATTTT
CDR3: CAWNFPNQPQHF

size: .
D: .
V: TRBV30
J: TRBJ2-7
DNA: TGTGCCTGGAGTCTGGTAAGGGGGTACGAGCAGTACTTC
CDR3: CAWSLVRGYEQYF

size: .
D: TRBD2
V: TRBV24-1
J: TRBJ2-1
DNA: TGTGCCACCGCTGGGGGGGTTGCCAATGATGAGCAGTTCTTC
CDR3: CATAGGVANDEQFF

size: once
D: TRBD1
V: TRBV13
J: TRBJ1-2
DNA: TGTGCCAGCAGCTCACGGACAGGGGGGGTCTATGGCTACACCTTC
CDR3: CASSSRTGGVYGYTF

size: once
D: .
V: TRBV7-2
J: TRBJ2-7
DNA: TGTGCCAGCAGCTTAGACCGGGGAACGAGTAAGGACGAGCAGTACTTC
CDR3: CASSLDRGTSKDEQYF

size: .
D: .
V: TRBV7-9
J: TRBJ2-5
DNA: TGTGCCAGCAGCGAAAACAGGGTGGGGGTAGAGACCCAGTACTTC
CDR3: CASSENRVGVETQYF

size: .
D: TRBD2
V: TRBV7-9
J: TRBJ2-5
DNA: TGTGCCAGCAGCTCGCCCGGGACTAGGGGGACCCAGTACTTC
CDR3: CASSSPGTRGTQYF

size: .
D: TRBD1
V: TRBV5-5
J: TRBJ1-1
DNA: TGTGCCAGCAGCTTGTTGACAGGGGGCGTTGCGGCCCCGAACACTGAAGCTTTCTTT
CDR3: CASSLLTGGVAAPNTEAFF

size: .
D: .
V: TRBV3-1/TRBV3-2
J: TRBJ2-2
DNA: TGTGCCAGCAGCCAGGAGTTCACCGGGGAGCTGTTTTTT
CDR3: CASSQEFTGELFF

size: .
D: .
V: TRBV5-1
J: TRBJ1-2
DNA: TGCGCCAGCAGCTTAGCAGGGAACGAAAACTATGGCTACACCTTC
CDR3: CASSLAGNENYGYTF

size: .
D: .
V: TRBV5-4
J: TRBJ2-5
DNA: TGTGCCAGCAGCTTTATCGGGGGGACACAAGAGACCCAGTACTTC
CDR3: CASSFIGGTQETQYF

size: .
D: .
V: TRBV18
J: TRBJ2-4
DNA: TGTGCCAGCTCATCCGGGGTTGCCAAAAACATTCAGTACTTC
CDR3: CASSSGVAKNIQYF

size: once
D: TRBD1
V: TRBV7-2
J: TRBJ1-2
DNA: TGTGCCAGCAGCCAAACCGGACAGGGGGTTAACTATGGCTACACCTTC
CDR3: CASSQTGQGVNYGYTF

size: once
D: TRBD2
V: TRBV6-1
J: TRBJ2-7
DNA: TGTGCCAGCAGTGAAGCGGGCGTAGCGGGAGGGATCTACGAGCAGTACTTC
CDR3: CASSEAGVAGGIYEQYF

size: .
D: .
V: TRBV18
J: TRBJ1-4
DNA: TGTGCCAGCTCACCGTCTCGGGGATCAACTAATGAAAAACTGTTTTTT
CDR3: CASSPSRGSTNEKLFF

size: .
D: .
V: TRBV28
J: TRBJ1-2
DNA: TGTGCCAGCAGGATACAGGGATCCTATGGCTACACCTTC
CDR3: CASRIQGSYGYTF

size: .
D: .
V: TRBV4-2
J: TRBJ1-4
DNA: TGTGCCAGCAGCCAAGGTGGGGGGGCTTTGAATGAAAAACTGTTTTTT
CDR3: CASSQGGGALNEKLFF

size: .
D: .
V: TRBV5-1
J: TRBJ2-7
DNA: TGCGCCAGCAGCGAGGGAATCTCCCGGGGGTCCTACGAGCAGTACTTC
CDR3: CASSEGISRGSYEQYF

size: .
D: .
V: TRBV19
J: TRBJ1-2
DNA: TGTGCCAGTAGTACTCCGACAGGCCCGAACTATGGCTACACCTTC
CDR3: CASSTPTGPNYGYTF

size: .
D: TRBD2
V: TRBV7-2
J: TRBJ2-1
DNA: TGTGCCAGCAGCTTAGATCCTAGCGGGAGCTATGAGCAGTTCTTC
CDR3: CASSLDPSGSYEQFF

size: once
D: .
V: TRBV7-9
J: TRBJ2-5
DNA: TGTGCCAGCAGCTTAACTCTAGGCGAGACCCAGTACTTC
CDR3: CASSLTLGETQYF

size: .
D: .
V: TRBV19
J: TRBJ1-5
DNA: TGTGCCAGTAGTACAAACTACAATCAGCCCCAGCATTTT
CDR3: CASSTNYNQPQHF

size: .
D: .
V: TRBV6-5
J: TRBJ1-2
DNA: TGTGCCAGCAGTAACAGGGACCCGCGCTATGGCTACACCTTC
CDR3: CASSNRDPRYGYTF

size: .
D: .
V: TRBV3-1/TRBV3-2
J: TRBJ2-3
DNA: TGTGCCAGCAGCCACCTCGAGGATACGCAGTATTTT
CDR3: CASSHLEDTQYF

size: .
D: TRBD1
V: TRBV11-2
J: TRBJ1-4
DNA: TGTGCCAGCAGCTTAGGGGACAGGGATCAGGAAAAACTGTTTTTT
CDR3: CASSLGDRDQEKLFF

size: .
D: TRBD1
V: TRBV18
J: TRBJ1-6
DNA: TGTGCCAGCTCACCGCTGTCCGGGACAGGGGGTCCCAATTCACCCCTCCACTTT
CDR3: CASSPLSGTGGPNSPLHF

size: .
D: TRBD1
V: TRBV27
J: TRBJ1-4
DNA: TGTGCCAGCAGTTTAAGAGCAGGGGGCGTGAATTATGAAAAACTGTTTTTT
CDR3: CASSLRAGGVNYEKLFF

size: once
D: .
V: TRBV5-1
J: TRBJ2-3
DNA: TGCGCCAGCGGAGTAGGCGGGCCCACAGATACGCAGTATTTT
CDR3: CASGVGGPTDTQYF

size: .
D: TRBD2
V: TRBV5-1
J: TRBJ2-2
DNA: TGCGCCAGCAGCTTGCCTAGCGGGTCTGCCGGGGAGCTGTTTTTT
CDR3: CASSLPSGSAGELFF

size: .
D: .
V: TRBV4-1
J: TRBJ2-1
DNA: TGCGCCAGCAGCCAAGATGGGGCCCTGGCCGTCAGGGAGCAGTTCTTC
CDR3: CASSQDGALAVREQFF

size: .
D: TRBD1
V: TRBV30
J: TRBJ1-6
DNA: TGTGCCTGGAGTGTAGGGACAGGGGAAAATTCACCCCTCCACTTT
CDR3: CAWSVGTGENSPLHF

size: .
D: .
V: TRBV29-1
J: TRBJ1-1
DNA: TGCAGCGTTGAAGAAGGCCGCGGGGAAGCTTTCTTT
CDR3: CSVEEGRGEAFF

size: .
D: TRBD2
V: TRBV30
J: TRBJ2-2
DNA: TGTGCCTGGAGTACGGATTCGGGACTAGCGGGAGAGGGCACCGGGGAGCTGTTTTTT
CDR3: CAWSTDSGLAGEGTGELFF

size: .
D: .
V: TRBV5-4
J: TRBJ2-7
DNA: TGTGCCAGCAGCCGGATAGAGGACTACGAGCAGTACTTC
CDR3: CASSRIEDYEQYF

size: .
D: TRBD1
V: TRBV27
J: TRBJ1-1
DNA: TGTGCCAGCGCTACCGGACAGGGAGGGACTGAAGCTTTCTTT
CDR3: CASATGQGGTEAFF

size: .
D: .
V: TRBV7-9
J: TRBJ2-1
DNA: TGTGCCAGCAGCTTAGAAGAACCCCTAGTGAAGCAGTTCTTC
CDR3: CASSLEEPLVKQFF

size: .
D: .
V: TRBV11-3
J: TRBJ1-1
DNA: TGTGCCAGCAGCCCATGGTCGGACAGAAGCACTGAAGCTTTCTTT
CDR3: CASSPWSDRSTEAFF

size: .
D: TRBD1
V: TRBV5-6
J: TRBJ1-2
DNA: TGTGCCAGCAGCTTGGGACAGGGGAACTATGGCTACACCTTC
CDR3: CASSLGQGNYGYTF

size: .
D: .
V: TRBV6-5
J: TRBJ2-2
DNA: TGTGCCAGCAGTTCCCAGACAGTCACCGGGGAGCTGTTTTTT
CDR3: CASSSQTVTGELFF

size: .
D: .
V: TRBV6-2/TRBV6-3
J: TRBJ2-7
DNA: TGTGCCAGCAGTTCTACAGGTCCAACTTTCGAGCAGTACTTC
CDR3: CASSSTGPTFEQYF

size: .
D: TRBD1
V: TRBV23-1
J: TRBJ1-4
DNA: TGCGCCACCGAGGGCCTGACAGGGGTCGTAACTAATGAAAAACTGTTTTTT
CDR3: CATEGLTGVVTNEKLFF

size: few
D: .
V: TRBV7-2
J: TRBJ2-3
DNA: TGTGCCAGCAGCTTAGTGATGACAGGTTCCACAGATACGCAGTATTTT
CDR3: CASSLVMTGSTDTQYF

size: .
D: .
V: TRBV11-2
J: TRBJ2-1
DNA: TGTGCCAGCAGCCCCCCGACTAGTCCCCGACCGGCGTTCTTC
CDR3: CASSPPTSPRPAFF

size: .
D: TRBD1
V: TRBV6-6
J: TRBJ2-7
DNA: TGTGCCAGCAGTTACGCCGGACAGGTTACCTACGAGCAGTACTTC
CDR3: CASSYAGQVTYEQYF

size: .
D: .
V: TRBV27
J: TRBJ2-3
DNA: TGTGCCAGCAGTTTACCCACCCGTCCAGTAAACACAGATACGCAGTATTTT
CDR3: CASSLPTRPVNTDTQYF

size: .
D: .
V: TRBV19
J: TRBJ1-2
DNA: TGTGCCAGTAGTTTGACAGAGCTCTATGGCTACACCTTC
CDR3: CASSLTELYGYTF

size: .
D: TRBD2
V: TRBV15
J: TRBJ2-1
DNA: TGTGCCACCAGCAGAGATATAGGGACTAGCGTCCATGAGCAGTTCTTC
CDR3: CATSRDIGTSVHEQFF

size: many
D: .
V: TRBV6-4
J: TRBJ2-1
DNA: TGTGCCAGCAGTGGGGGCCAGGGATCATACAATGAGCAGTTCTTC
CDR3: CASSGGQGSYNEQFF

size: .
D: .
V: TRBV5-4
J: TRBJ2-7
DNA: TGTGCCAGCAGCAATGCCGGAGGCAGCTCCTACGAGCAGTACTTC
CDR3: CASSNAGGSSYEQYF

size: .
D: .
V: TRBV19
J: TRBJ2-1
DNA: TGTGCCAGTAGTATGACAAACTACAATGAGCAGTTCTTC
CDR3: CASSMTNYNEQFF

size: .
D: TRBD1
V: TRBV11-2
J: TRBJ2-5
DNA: TGTGCCAGCAGCTTCGCAGGGGGACGGGAGACCCAGTACTTC
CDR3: CASSFAGGRETQYF

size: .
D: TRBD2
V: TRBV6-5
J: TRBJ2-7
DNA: TGTGCCAGCCAACTAGCGATCTCCTACGAGCAGTACTTC
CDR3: CASQLAISYEQYF

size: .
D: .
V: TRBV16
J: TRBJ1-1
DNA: TGTGCCAGCAGCCAATCTTCCGCCAAAGGGGCTGAAGCTTTCTTT
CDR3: CASSQSSAKGAEAFF